Shown below are 19 T cell receptor beta chains from a single sample sequenced in a study of blood T cell repertoires in COVID-19. Sequencing was performed with immunoSEQ multiplex PCR; in TCRdb, only in-frame clones are kept and a portion is missing. The table records just over 250,000 clones, 80% to 90% of them present only once. What was sequenced was peripheral blood. All receptors come from a woman in her 70s with COVID-19, enrolled during active disease.

The chain carries TRBV7-3 and TRBJ1-6; a weak D match, TRBD1 (6 bases). Per the germline V gene, CDR1 is SGHTA and CDR2 is FQGTGA. There are 15 residues in the CDR3. With 0 bases removed from V and 4 bases from J, the gap between germline ends came to 7 bases. CDR3 coding DNA: TGTGCCAGCAGCTTAACAGGGGGTTATAATTCACCCCTCCACTTT. It codes for CASSLTGGYNSPLHF.

The chain recombines TRBV21-1 with TRBJ2-3; TRBD2 is the table's D call and was not checked against the DNA. TRBV21-1 is termed a pseudogene. The CDR3 loop spans 21 amino acids. CDR3 loop: CASSKSYRRVAVLIREDTQYF. CDR3 DNA: TGTGCCAGCAGCAAAAGCTACAGGCGGGTAGCGGTCCTTATCCGCGAGGATACGCAGTATTTT.

The V call is TRBV7-8, the J call TRBJ2-7; TRBD1 might be the D (6 bases). The V gene's germline CDR1 is SGHVS and CDR2 FQNEAQ. V gave up 5 bases and J gave up 1 base, with 12 bases separating them. The CDR3 is 14 amino acids. CDR3 in amino acids: CASSNDRQSYEQYF. The CDR3 nucleotides are TGTGCCAGCAGCAACGACAGGCAATCCTACGAGCAGTACTTC.

The sample holds one count of this clone. The rearrangement uses TRBV5-8 and TRBJ2-3, with 8 nucleotides matching TRBD1. This CDR3 spans 17 amino acids. Germline-derived CDR1 and CDR2 are SGHTS and YDEGEE. Trimming took 4 bases from V and 2 from J; bases not matched to a gene: 12. The CDR3: CASSRTGQGRVTDTQYF. CDR3 nucleotide sequence: TGTGCCAGCAGCCGGACTGGACAGGGACGAGTCACAGATACGCAGTATTTT.

The chain combines TRBV25-1 with TRBJ2-3, with D perhaps TRBD2 (5 bases). This CDR3 contains 15 residues. Germline CDR1 MGHDK, CDR2 SYGVNS. Trimming stripped 3 bases from V and 3 bases from J, with 13 bases between. CDR3 bases: TGTGCCAGCAGTGAGGCTAGCAGTCCGACAGATACGCAGTATTTT. Translating it yields CASSEASSPTDTQYF. Based on the CDR3 plus reference TRBV25-1 and TRBJ2-3, the full variable domain is EADIYQTPRYLVIGTGKKITLECSQTMGHDKMYWYQQDPGMELHLIHYSYGVNSTEKGDLSSESTVSRIRTEHFPLTLESARPSHTSQYLCASSEASSPTDTQYFGPGTRLTVL.

This rearrangement joins TRBV6-1 to TRBJ2-1; a possible D gene is TRBD1 (6 bases). Germline CDR1 and CDR2: MNHNS and SASEGT. Trimming shortened V by 1 base and J by 4 bases, and 8 bases separated the two germline ends. CDR3 length: 14 residues. The chain's CDR3 is CASSEEDSYNEQFF. In DNA form, the CDR3 reads TGTGCCAGCAGTGAAGAGGACAGTTACAATGAGCAGTTCTTC.

V usage is TRBV18 and J usage is TRBJ1-2; 10 bases align to TRBD1. V was clipped by 8 bases and J by 6 bases; unmatched bases: 6. The germline V gene has CDR1 KGHSH and CDR2 LQKENI. This CDR3 spans 13 amino acids. CDR3 DNA: TGTGCCAGCCGTGGACAGGGGGAGGATGGCTACACCTTC. Translating gives CASRGQGEDGYTF.

The chain links TRBV5-1 to TRBJ1-1; D is undetermined. Trimming took off 0 bases at V and 1 base at J, with 13 bases between the two ends. CDR1 SGHRS and CDR2 YFSETQ come from the germline V gene. The CDR3 extends over 16 amino acids. The CDR3 DNA reads TGCGCCAGCAGCTTGGATTCCCTAGGCACGAACACTGAAGCTTTCTTT. Its protein product is CASSLDSLGTNTEAFF.

This chain links TRBV7-2 with TRBJ1-6, with 7 bases matching TRBD1. The CDR3 has 17 residues. Trimming at V came to 4 bases and at J to 5 bases, leaving 11 bases not matched to a gene. The V gene's germline CDR1 is SGHTA and CDR2 FQGNSA. CDR3 region: CASSSTGSIAHNSPLHF. The CDR3 nucleotides read TGTGCCAGCAGCTCGACAGGGAGCATCGCTCATAATTCACCCCTCCACTTT.

The gene calls are TRBV19 and TRBJ2-3; D may be TRBD2 (6 bases). From germline, CDR1 is LNHDA and CDR2 SQIVND (reference sequence). The CDR3 spans 14 residues. With 4 bases removed from V and 2 bases from J, the gap between germline ends came to 10 bases. The CDR3 DNA reads as TGTGCCAGTAGTACTAGGGACTTCACAGATACGCAGTATTTT. It codes for CASSTRDFTDTQYF.

The sample holds a few counts of this clone. The rearrangement uses TRBV27 and TRBJ1-1; D gene uncertain. The CDR3 length is 14 residues. Trimming cost V 2 bases and J 1 base, with 8 bases left between them. The germline V gene encodes CDR1 MNHEY and CDR2 SMNVEV (reference sequence). For the CDR3, the DNA is TGTGCCAGCAGTTTACGGGAACGGAACACTGAAGCTTTCTTT. Its translation: CASSLRERNTEAFF.

This chain joins TRBV28 and TRBJ1-5; 8 bases align to TRBD1. Germline-derived CDR1 and CDR2 are MDHEN and SYDVKM. The CDR3 contains 14 residues. V shed 3 bases and J 6 bases; nucleotides not matched to a gene: 4. CDR3 nucleotide sequence: TGTGCCAGCAGTTTGGACAGGGAGGGTCAGCCCCAGCATTTT. It yields the protein CASSLDREGQPQHF.

The chain's CDR3 is CASSPGTIAEAFF. The CDR3 nucleotides read TGTGCCAGCAGCCCCGGGACAATTGCTGAAGCTTTCTTT. The rearrangement uses TRBV7-9 and TRBJ1-1; D might be TRBD1 (6 bases). V was pared by 5 bases and J by 6 bases, with 13 bases between. Germline CDR1 reads SEHNR; CDR2 reads FQNEAQ (reference sequence). The CDR3 extends over 13 amino acids.

The chain joins TRBV5-6 to TRBJ2-7, with 10 bases identical to TRBD2. Germline trimming cut 6 bases from V and 4 bases from J; bases unmatched to any gene: 10. The V gene's germline CDR1 is SGHDT and CDR2 YYEEEE. The CDR3 loop spans 15 amino acids. The CDR3 loop reads CASTPFSGGLYEQYF. CDR3 nucleotide sequence: TGTGCCAGCACCCCGTTTAGCGGGGGGTTATACGAGCAGTACTTC.

V usage is TRBV11-3 and J usage is TRBJ2-7; TRBD2 might be the D (6 bases). With 5 bases removed from V and 4 bases from J, the gap between germline ends came to 15 bases. The germline gives CDR1 SGHNT, CDR2 YENEEA. The CDR3 contains 14 residues. The CDR3 DNA sequence: TGTGCCAGCAGCCTGCGGGGAGCGTTATACGAGCAGTACTTC. Protein: CASSLRGALYEQYF.

Here the CDR3 reads CASSLQGSSSYNEQFF. CDR3 sequence (DNA): TGCGCCAGCAGCTTGCAGGGCTCTAGCTCCTACAATGAGCAGTTCTTC. This chain links TRBV5-1 with TRBJ2-1; D might be TRBD1 (5 bases). Germline lookup yields CDR1 SGHRS and CDR2 YFSETQ. The CDR3 spans 16 residues. Trimming took off 1 base at V and 0 bases at J, with 11 bases between the two ends.

The rearrangement uses TRBV7-9 and TRBJ1-5; D remains ambiguous. This CDR3 comprises 12 residues. Looked up from germline, CDR1 is SEHNR and CDR2 is FQNEAQ (reference sequence). V was trimmed by 5 bases and J by 7 bases, leaving 9 bases between them. In nucleotides, the CDR3 is TGTGCCAGCAGCCTAGACTCCCAGCCCCAGCATTTT. As protein: CASSLDSQPQHF.

This clone was observed a handful of times. The chain recombines TRBV2 with TRBJ1-6, with a possible D match to TRBD1 (5 bases). Looked up from germline, CDR1 is SNHLY and CDR2 is FYNNEI. The CDR3 is 15 residues long. V lost 5 bases and J 7 bases, leaving 15 bases between the germline ends. The CDR3 DNA reads TGTGCCAGCAGTCAGCAGACAGTGTGGAATTCACCCCTCCACTTT. Its translation: CASSQQTVWNSPLHF.

Here the CDR3 reads CASSQAGTSGTRQFF. The CDR3 nucleotides are TGCGCCAGCAGCCAGGCCGGGACTAGCGGGACAAGGCAGTTCTTC. The gene calls are TRBV5-1 and TRBJ2-1; TRBD2 matches 13 bases. From germline, CDR1 is SGHRS and CDR2 YFSETQ. After removal of 4 bases from V and 12 bases from J, the junction contained 10 bases not matched to a gene. This CDR3 contains 15 residues.